The clone carrying this T cell receptor (beta chain) was picked up one time. Clones were read by immunoSEQ multiplex PCR, and TCRdb kept only the in-frame ones, dropping some. The top ten clones hold around 6% of a sample with some 74,000 clones, more than 70% of them seen once. These data originate in a study of control samples from healthy donors and cancer patients. CDR1 and CDR2 from the germline V gene are MGHRA and YSYEKL. This CDR3 is built from 16 residues. V shed 0 bases, J shed 4 bases, and the junction held 6 bases outside the gene matches. Sample: blood. This chain links TRBV4-1 with TRBJ1-1, with TRBD1 matching over 9 bases. The clonotype was recovered from a woman between 45 and 60 years old in good health. The CDR3 loop reads CASSQERGQGPTEAFF. The CDR3 nucleotides read TGCGCCAGCAGCCAAGAACGGGGACAGGGACCCACTGAAGCTTTCTTT.